What follows is one T cell receptor (beta chain) and its context. The entry originates in a study of CD8 T cells in Susac syndrome. The ends lost 6 bases at V and 2 bases at J; junction bases unmatched: 13. Germline V CDR1 and CDR2: DFQATT, SNEGSKA (reference sequence). This CDR3 has 15 amino acids. RNA amounts of roughly 0.5 to 1 ug underwent reverse transcription with random hexamers. TCRdb re-called the immunoSEQ multiplex PCR reads through MiXCR, storing one row per CDR3 protein. The data contain about 300,000 distinct CDR3 sequences, about 90% of them singletons. The sequence came from a human donor with multiple sclerosis. Sample: CD4+ T cells from PBMCs. The chain links TRBV20-1 to TRBJ2-7, with 7 bases identical to TRBD1. CDR3 in DNA: TGCAGTGCAAACGGACAGGCCTCAATAGCCTACGAGCAGTACTTC. Residues: CSANGQASIAYEQYF.